This TCR beta chain was retrieved from a study of naive and memory T cell subsets. Study-level points and caveats: Naive and memory subsets had different power law exponents for TCR abundance. Possibly reflecting memory cells re-expressing CD45RA, a few larger clonotypes occurred in naive repertoires, especially CD8. Over 90% of naive TCR sequences appeared only once, unlike memory subsets.

Sequential positive selection took CD4 T cells first, then CD8 T cells. This clonotype occurred many times. Its antigen is as yet unknown. Both TRBC1 and TRBC2 were covered by a beta constant-region primer of two equimolar oligonucleotides. Ligated cDNA was amplified by four rounds of PCR with nested alpha and beta constant-region primers and SP2. TCRdb processed the UMI-ligation and nested PCR reads anew with MiXCR; each CDR3 protein has one entry. The sample records 80,000 or so distinct CDR3 sequences, about 8.2% being singletons. The CDR3 length is 14 residues. Per the germline V gene, CDR1 is DFQATT and CDR2 is SNEGSKA (reference sequence). The germline V and J ends were trimmed by 6 bases and 1 base, with 12 bases remaining between them.

The sequencing input was naive CD8+ T cells from blood. The rearrangement uses TRBV20-1 and TRBJ2-2; D ambiguous. The receptor's source is a human donor in good health. The CDR3 sequence: CSARRPGNTGELFF. The CDR3 nucleotides are TGCAGTGCCCGCCGCCCAGGGAACACCGGGGAGCTGTTTTTT.